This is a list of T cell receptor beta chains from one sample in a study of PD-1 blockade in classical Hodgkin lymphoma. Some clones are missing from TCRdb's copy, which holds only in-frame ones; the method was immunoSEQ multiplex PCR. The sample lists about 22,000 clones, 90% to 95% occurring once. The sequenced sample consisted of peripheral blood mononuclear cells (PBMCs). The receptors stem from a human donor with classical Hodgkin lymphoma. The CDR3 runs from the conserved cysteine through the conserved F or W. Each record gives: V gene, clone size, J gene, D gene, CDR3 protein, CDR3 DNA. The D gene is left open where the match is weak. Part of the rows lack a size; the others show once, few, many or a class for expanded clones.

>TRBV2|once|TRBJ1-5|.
CASSVENLAPQHF
TGTGCCAGCAGTGTGGAGAATTTGGCGCCCCAGCATTTT
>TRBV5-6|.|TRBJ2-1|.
CASSPTRYNEQFF
TGTGCCAGCAGCCCTACTAGATACAATGAGCAGTTCTTC
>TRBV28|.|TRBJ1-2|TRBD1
CASTHLGQGDIRAYGYTF
TGTGCCAGCACCCACCTCGGACAGGGCGATATTAGGGCCTATGGCTACACCTTC
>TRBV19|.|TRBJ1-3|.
CASSADSRSGNTIYF
TGTGCCAGTAGTGCTGACAGCCGATCTGGAAACACCATATATTTT
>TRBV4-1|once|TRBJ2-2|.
CASSQDLSGELFF
TGCGCCAGCAGCCAAGATCTGAGCGGGGAGCTGTTTTTT
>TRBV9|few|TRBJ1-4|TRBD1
CASSVEAGQGANEKLFF
TGTGCCAGCAGCGTAGAGGCCGGACAGGGTGCTAATGAAAAACTGTTTTTT
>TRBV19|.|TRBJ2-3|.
CASSIGPLTDTQYF
TGTGCCAGTAGTATAGGACCACTCACAGATACGCAGTATTTT
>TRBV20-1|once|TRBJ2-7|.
CSASGAYEQYF
TGCAGTGCTAGCGGAGCCTACGAGCAGTACTTC
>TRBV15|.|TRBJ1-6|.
CATSRVGGIGFSPLHF
TGTGCCACCAGCAGAGTCGGGGGGATTGGGTTTTCACCCCTCCACTTT
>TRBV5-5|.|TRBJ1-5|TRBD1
CASSWGTGKIQPQHF
TGTGCCAGCAGCTGGGGGACAGGGAAGATTCAGCCCCAGCATTTT
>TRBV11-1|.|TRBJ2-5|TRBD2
CASSLGAGGAKETQYF
TGTGCCAGCAGCTTAGGAGCGGGGGGGGCAAAAGAGACCCAGTACTTC
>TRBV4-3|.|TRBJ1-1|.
CASSQGLGAEARF
TGCGCCAGCAGCCAAGGTCTAGGAGCGGAAGCACGGTTT
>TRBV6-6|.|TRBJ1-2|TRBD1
CASSRGQGEGGYTF
TGTGCCAGCAGTAGGGGACAGGGGGAGGGAGGCTACACCTTC
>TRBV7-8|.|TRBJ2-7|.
CASSPLGGRLSYEQYF
TGTGCCAGCAGCCCCCTTGGGGGCCGTCTTTCCTACGAGCAGTACTTC
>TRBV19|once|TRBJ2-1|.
CASSSFRRAGNEQFF
TGTGCCAGTAGTAGCTTCCGACGAGCGGGCAATGAGCAGTTCTTC
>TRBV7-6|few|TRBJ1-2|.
CASSLEAGDLYGYTF
TGTGCCAGCAGCTTAGAGGCAGGGGACCTCTATGGCTACACCTTC
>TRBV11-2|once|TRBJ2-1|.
CASSLGIGGSYNEQFF
TGTGCCAGCAGCTTAGGAATCGGGGGATCCTACAATGAGCAGTTCTTC
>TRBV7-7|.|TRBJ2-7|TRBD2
CASSRTSGDLERYF
TGTGCCAGCAGCAGGACTAGCGGGGATTTAGAACGGTACTTC
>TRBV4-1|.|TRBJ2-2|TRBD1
CASSLTGGTGELFF
TGCGCCAGCAGCCTGACAGGGGGGACCGGGGAGCTGTTTTTT
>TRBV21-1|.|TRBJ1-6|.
CASSKGTGLGVNSPLHF
TGTGCCAGCAGCAAAGGGACGGGATTGGGGGTAAATTCACCCCTCCACTTT
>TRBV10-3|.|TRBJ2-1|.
CAISDTKQASYNEQFF
TGTGCCATCAGTGATACAAAACAGGCATCCTACAATGAGCAGTTCTTC
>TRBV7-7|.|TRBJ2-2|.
CASSLERAGAGELFF
TGTGCCAGCAGCTTAGAGAGGGCCGGTGCCGGGGAGCTGTTTTTT
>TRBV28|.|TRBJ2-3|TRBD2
CASSQRGGPDTQYF
TGTGCCAGCAGCCAGCGGGGGGGCCCAGATACGCAGTATTTT
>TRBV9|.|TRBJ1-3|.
CASSVEVEGQNSGNTIYF
TGTGCCAGCAGCGTAGAAGTGGAGGGCCAAAACTCTGGAAACACCATATATTTT
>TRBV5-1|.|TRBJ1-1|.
CASSFTGNTEAFF
TGCGCCAGCAGCTTTACAGGGAACACTGAAGCTTTCTTT
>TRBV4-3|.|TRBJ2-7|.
CASSQNFQVEQYF
TGCGCCAGCAGCCAAAATTTTCAAGTCGAGCAGTACTTC
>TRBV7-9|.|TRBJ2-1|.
CASSLWTSSTGEQFF
TGTGCCAGCAGCCTCTGGACTAGCTCGACAGGGGAGCAGTTCTTC
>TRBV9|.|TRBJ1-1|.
CASSVVSGLNTEAFF
TGTGCCAGCAGCGTAGTTTCAGGATTGAACACTGAAGCTTTCTTT
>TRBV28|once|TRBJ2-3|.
CASIPHNPPGLPTDTQYF
TGTGCCAGCATTCCTCACAATCCACCCGGACTACCCACAGATACGCAGTATTTT
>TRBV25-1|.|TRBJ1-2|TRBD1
CASSDPTGGAYGYTF
TGTGCCAGCAGTGATCCGACAGGGGGCGCCTATGGCTACACCTTC
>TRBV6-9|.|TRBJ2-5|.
CASGRETQYF
TGTGCCAGCGGAAGAGAGACCCAGTACTTC
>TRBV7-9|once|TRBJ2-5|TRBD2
CASSLDRLAGGGETQYF
TGTGCCAGCAGCTTGGACCGACTAGCGGGGGGAGGAGAGACCCAGTACTTC
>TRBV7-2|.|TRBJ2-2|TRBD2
CASTQNPLAARELFF
TGTGCCAGCACCCAAAACCCACTAGCGGCCCGGGAGCTGTTTTTT
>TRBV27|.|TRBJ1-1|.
CASSIGATVEAFF
TGTGCCAGCAGTATCGGAGCGACAGTTGAAGCTTTCTTT
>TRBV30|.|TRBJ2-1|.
CAWSPGLTNEQFF
TGTGCCTGGAGCCCCGGACTAACGAATGAGCAGTTCTTC
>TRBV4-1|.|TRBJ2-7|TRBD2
CASSQAYYVSGEDYEQYF
TGCGCCAGCAGCCAAGCCTATTACGTTAGCGGGGAGGACTACGAGCAGTACTTC
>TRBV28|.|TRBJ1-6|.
CASSSRSGRVTLHF
TGTGCCAGCAGCTCCCGCTCCGGCAGGGTGACCCTCCACTTT
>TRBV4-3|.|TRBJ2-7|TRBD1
CASSQGTGDYEQYF
TGCGCCAGCAGCCAAGGGACAGGGGACTACGAGCAGTACTTC
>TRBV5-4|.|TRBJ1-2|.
CASSHPTQGKFGYTF
TGCGCCAGCAGCCACCCGACCCAGGGGAAGTTTGGCTACACCTTC
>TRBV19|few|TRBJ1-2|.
CASTLRSGPGGYTF
TGTGCCAGTACCCTCAGGTCTGGGCCGGGTGGCTACACCTTC
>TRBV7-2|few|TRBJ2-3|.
CASSPAGTQEEDTQYF
TGTGCCAGCAGCCCGGCAGGGACCCAGGAGGAGGATACGCAGTATTTT
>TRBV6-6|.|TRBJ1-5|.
CASSRGEQPQHF
TGTGCCAGCAGTAGAGGTGAGCAGCCCCAGCATTTT
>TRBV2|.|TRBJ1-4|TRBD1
CASSNPTGGAEKLFF
TGTGCCAGCAGTAACCCTACAGGGGGCGCTGAAAAACTGTTTTTT
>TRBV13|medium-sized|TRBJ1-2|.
CASSLGTGKAYGYTF
TGTGCCAGCAGCCTGGGGACGGGAAAGGCCTATGGCTACACCTTC
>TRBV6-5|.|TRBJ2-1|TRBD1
CASSFRTGDYNEQFF
TGTGCCAGCAGTTTCAGGACAGGGGACTACAATGAGCAGTTCTTC
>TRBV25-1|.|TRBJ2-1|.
CASSLSGFVYNEQFF
TGTGCCAGCAGTCTAAGCGGTTTCGTCTACAATGAGCAGTTCTTC
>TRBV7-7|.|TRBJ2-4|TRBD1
CASSYTKQGAAKNIQYF
TGTGCCAGCAGTTACACCAAACAGGGGGCGGCCAAAAACATTCAGTACTTC
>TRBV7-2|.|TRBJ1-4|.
CASSFRGPDGELFF
TGTGCCAGCAGCTTCAGGGGCCCCGATGGCGAACTGTTTTTT
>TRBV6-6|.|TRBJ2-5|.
CASSYWGPKGETQYF
TGTGCCAGCAGTTACTGGGGTCCGAAGGGGGAGACCCAGTACTTC
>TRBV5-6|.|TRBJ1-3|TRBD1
CASSSIDRGWNTIYF
TGTGCCAGCAGCTCTATCGACAGGGGTTGGAACACCATATATTTT